These 27 T cell receptor beta chains share one sample of origin, sequenced in a study of blood T cell repertoires in COVID-19. Sequencing was performed with immunoSEQ multiplex PCR; in TCRdb, only in-frame clones are kept and a portion is missing. In the table there are approximately 90,000 clones, 65% to 80% of which are singletons. The sample taken for sequencing was peripheral blood. The receptor source for this set is a man between 65 and 79 years old with acute or convalescent COVID-19.

The chain carries TRBV2 and TRBJ1-5; 11 bases agree with TRBD1. The trim removed 8 bases at V and 6 bases at J, leaving 3 bases unmatched. Germline CDR1 reads SNHLY; CDR2 reads FYNNEI. The CDR3 totals 13 residues. This CDR3 is CASGTGGTQPQHF. Here the CDR3 DNA reads TGTGCCAGCGGGACAGGGGGAACTCAGCCCCAGCATTTT.

The genes are TRBV5-1 and TRBJ2-3; possibly TRBD2 for D (6 bases). The germline V and J ends were trimmed by 4 bases and 1 base, with 10 bases remaining between them. Germline CDR1 reads SGHRS; CDR2 reads YFSETQ. This CDR3 is built from 14 residues. CDR3 protein: CASSRDSGTDTQYF. The CDR3 DNA is TGCGCCAGCAGCCGGGACTCTGGCACAGATACGCAGTATTTT.

The chain recombines TRBV2 with TRBJ2-3; 8 bases fit TRBD2. Germline assignment: CDR1 SNHLY and CDR2 FYNNEI. This CDR3 comprises 17 residues. V shed 6 bases and J 4 bases; nucleotides not matched to a gene: 15. CDR3 DNA sequence: TGTGCCAGCAGCCCACTTCTCGGGGGGGGCGAGGCAGATACGCAGTATTTT. This codes for CASSPLLGGGEADTQYF.

V and J are TRBV5-6 and TRBJ1-2, with D maybe TRBD1 (6 bases). V was trimmed by 4 bases and J by 2 bases, leaving 12 bases between them. Germline values: CDR1 SGHDT, CDR2 YYEEEE. The CDR3 contains 14 residues. CDR3: CASSEPTGNYGYTF. The CDR3 nucleotides are TGTGCCAGCAGCGAACCTACAGGGAACTATGGCTACACCTTC.

This chain joins TRBV28 and TRBJ1-6, with 8 bases fitting TRBD1. Germline-derived CDR1 and CDR2 are MDHEN and SYDVKM. The junction had 2 bases not matched to a gene; V was cut back by 5 bases and J by 5 bases. The CDR3 has 14 amino acids. The CDR3 coding sequence is TGTGCCAGCAGTCCGGACAGGGATAATTCACCCCTCCACTTT. Protein: CASSPDRDNSPLHF.

This rearrangement joins TRBV5-1 to TRBJ1-6, with no clear D. Germline V CDR1 and CDR2: SGHRS, YFSETQ. The CDR3 totals 12 residues. Trimming stripped 4 bases from V and 9 bases from J, with 8 bases between. CDR3 sequence: CASSPSGSPLHF. DNA for the CDR3: TGCGCCAGCAGCCCCTCCGGTTCACCCCTCCACTTT.

The CDR3 sequence is CASSSDSYGYTF. The CDR3 bases are TGTGCCAGCAGTTCCGACAGCTATGGCTACACCTTC. The V call is TRBV28, the J call TRBJ1-2; TRBD1 is a possible D gene (5 bases). V shed 4 bases and J shed 4 bases, with 7 bases lying between them. CDR3 size: 12 residues. Germline assignment: CDR1 MDHEN and CDR2 SYDVKM.

This chain uses TRBV28 with TRBJ1-2, with 10 bases aligning to TRBD1. The CDR3 totals 19 residues. After removal of 4 bases from V and 7 bases from J, the junction contained 21 bases not matched to a gene. Germline V gene sequence: CDR1 MDHEN, CDR2 SYDVKM. The DNA of the CDR3 is TGTGCCAGCAGTTCCCGACCGGGACAGGGGACCCTGAGGCTTCTTGGCTACACCTTC. This translates into CASSSRPGQGTLRLLGYTF.

V usage is TRBV3-1 (or the pseudogene TRBV3-2) and J usage is TRBJ1-1, with D tentatively TRBD1 (6 bases). The CDR3 length is 14 residues. CDR1 is LGHDT, CDR2 YNNKEL, per germline (reference sequence). V was clipped by 7 bases and J by 4 bases, with 16 bases between them. The CDR3 protein is CASNRQGLGTEAFF. The CDR3 bases are TGTGCCAGCAACCGGCAGGGGCTGGGCACTGAAGCTTTCTTT.

The J gene is TRBJ1-2, the V gene TRBV21-1. TRBV21-1 is a pseudogene. The CDR3 covers 13 residues. The chain's CDR3 is CASRRFLHHGYTF. In DNA form, the CDR3 reads TGTGCCAGCAGGCGGTTTCTACACCATGGCTACACCTTC.

This clone was counted only a few times. The V and J genes are TRBV6-1 and TRBJ1-4, with 7 bases fitting TRBD1. Per the germline V gene, CDR1 is MNHNS and CDR2 is SASEGT. V lost 1 base and J lost 7; bases outside the gene matches: 6. The CDR3 is made up of 15 amino acids. Written as DNA, the CDR3 is TGTGCCAGCAGTGAAGTCAACAGGGGTGGTGAAAAACTGTTTTTT. This gives the protein CASSEVNRGGEKLFF.

The gene calls are TRBV11-2 and TRBJ2-1; 9 bases line up with TRBD2. This CDR3 contains 16 residues. V lost 5 bases and J lost 3; bases outside the gene matches: 8. Germline values: CDR1 SGHAT, CDR2 FQNNGV. In DNA, the CDR3 is TGTGCCAGCAGCCCTTTAGCGGGGGCCAACTACAATGAGCAGTTCTTC. This encodes CASSPLAGANYNEQFF.

This clone was recorded a few times. V and J are TRBV18 and TRBJ1-2; D is perhaps TRBD1 (6 bases). The V gene's germline CDR1 is KGHSH and CDR2 LQKENI. CDR3 length: 15 amino acids. Trimming cost V 1 base and J 8 bases, with 17 bases left between them. In DNA, the CDR3 is TGTGCCAGCTCACCACAGGGGGACGCAACGTGGGGCTACACCTTC. It specifies CASSPQGDATWGYTF.

This chain uses TRBV11-2 with TRBJ2-7, with 7 bases identical to TRBD1. This CDR3 contains 15 residues. Germline trimming cut 1 base from V and 4 bases from J; bases unmatched to any gene: 7. Germline values: CDR1 SGHAT, CDR2 FQNNGV. CDR3 residues: CASSLGRDRVYEQYF. CDR3 DNA: TGTGCCAGCAGCTTAGGCCGGGACAGAGTATACGAGCAGTACTTC. Drawing the rest from reference TRBV11-2 and TRBJ2-7, the complete variable domain is EAGVAQSPRYKIIEKRQSVAFWCNPISGHATLYWYQQILGQGPKLLIQFQNNGVVDDSQLPKDRFSAERLKGVDSTLKIQPAKLEDSAVYLCASSLGRDRVYEQYFGPGTRLTVT.

CDR3 sequence: CASSETATYEQYF. CDR3 sequence (DNA): TGTGCCAGCAGTGAGACAGCCACCTACGAGCAGTACTTC. The chain is built from TRBV6-1 and TRBJ2-7, with D possibly being TRBD1 (5 bases). This CDR3 has 13 residues. V was pared by 3 bases and J by 2 bases, with 8 bases between. CDR1 and CDR2 (germline): MNHNS, SASEGT.

The CDR3 reads CASSRGLAHEQYV. In DNA, the CDR3 is TGTGCCAGCAGCCGTGGACTAGCCCACGAGCAGTACGTC. V and J are TRBV6-2 or TRBV6-3 and TRBJ2-7, with 8 bases fitting TRBD2. V lost 6 bases, J lost 5 bases, and 6 bases stayed unmatched. This CDR3 spans 13 amino acids. CDR1 is MNHEY, CDR2 SVGEGT, per germline.

The genes are TRBV7-8 and TRBJ2-5, with no clear D. The CDR3 runs to 16 residues. CDR1 and CDR2 from the germline V gene are SGHVS and FQNEAQ. Trimming removed 6 bases at V and 5 bases at J, with 22 bases between. The CDR3 DNA reads TGTGCCAGCAGTCTCGATTTTCGCCCCATGAGGGAGACCCAGTACTTC. It translates to CASSLDFRPMRETQYF.

The chain employs TRBV20-1 and TRBJ2-1, with 9 positions matching TRBD2. V shed 3 bases and J 2 bases; nucleotides not matched to a gene: 5. CDR1 and CDR2 (germline): DFQATT, SNEGSKA (reference sequence). The CDR3 spans 15 residues. The CDR3 reads CSASISSGAYNEQFF. CDR3 nucleotide sequence: TGCAGTGCTAGTATATCTAGCGGGGCCTACAATGAGCAGTTCTTC.

This clone was observed a single time. V and J are TRBV29-1 and TRBJ1-1, with 7 bases aligning to TRBD1. The CDR3 loop spans 13 amino acids. CDR1 and CDR2 from the germline V gene are SQVTM and ANQGSEA. The V segment lost 5 bases and the J segment 4 bases; nucleotides outside the gene matches: 7. The CDR3 DNA reads TGCAGCGTTTCTGACAGGGTTGGCACTGAAGCTTTCTTT. This gives the protein CSVSDRVGTEAFF.

The V and J genes are TRBV28 and TRBJ1-2; 8 bases are a match to TRBD1. Trimming cost V 4 bases and J 7 bases; bases outside gene matches: 2. Germline CDR1 and CDR2: MDHEN and SYDVKM. This CDR3 has 12 residues. The CDR3 loop reads CASSSGGGGYTF. As DNA, the CDR3 is TGTGCCAGCAGTTCAGGGGGCGGTGGCTACACCTTC.

The chain joins TRBV19 to TRBJ2-3; 7 bases align to TRBD2. V was pared by 8 bases and J by 8 bases, with 7 bases of the junction left unmatched. The CDR3 spans 12 residues. CDR1 is LNHDA, CDR2 SQIVND, per germline (reference sequence). CDR3 bases: TGTGCCAGTCAGGGAGGGCAAGGTACGCAGTATTTT. It is translated as CASQGGQGTQYF.

This clone was seen just once. The rearrangement uses TRBV20-1 and TRBJ2-7; TRBD2 aligns across 9 bases. There are 14 residues in the CDR3. With V trimmed by 3 bases and J by 4 bases, 7 bases remained unmatched. Germline V CDR1 and CDR2: DFQATT, SNEGSKA (reference sequence). The CDR3 sequence is CSASSLAGIYEQYV. CDR3 coding DNA: TGCAGTGCTAGTTCCCTAGCGGGGATTTACGAGCAGTACGTC.

The chain has TRBV5-1 and TRBJ2-3; 8 positions agree with TRBD2. Germline-derived CDR1 and CDR2 are SGHRS and YFSETQ. V lost 4 bases to trimming and J lost 8 bases; unmatched junction nucleotides: 9. The CDR3 is 14 residues long. DNA for the CDR3: TGCGCCAGCAGCCCCGGGGGGGACGGTGGTACGCAGTATTTT. It translates to CASSPGGDGGTQYF.

The chain's CDR3 is CASSVGPMSSYNEQFF. DNA for the CDR3: TGTGCCAGCAGCGTGGGCCCTATGAGCTCCTACAATGAGCAGTTCTTC. J is TRBJ2-1 and V is TRBV5-4; D is unresolved. Per the germline V gene, CDR1 is SGHNT and CDR2 is YYREEE (reference sequence). Trimming pared 4 bases from V and 0 bases from J, leaving 14 bases between. This CDR3 comprises 16 residues. Combining the CDR3 with reference TRBV5-4 and TRBJ2-1 gives the whole variable domain ETGVTQSPTHLIKTRGQQVTLRCSSQSGHNTVSWYQQALGQGPQFIFQYYREEENGRGNFPPRFSGLQFPNYSSELNVNALELDDSALYLCASSVGPMSSYNEQFFGPGTRLTVL.

This sequence joins TRBV5-6 and TRBJ2-7, with TRBD1 matching over 11 bases. CDR1 and CDR2 from the germline V gene are SGHDT and YYEEEE. V trimming: 4 bases; J trimming: 1 base; junction bases outside the gene matches: 7. This CDR3 contains 16 residues. The CDR3 protein is CASSGGTGGYSYEQYF. The CDR3 bases are TGTGCCAGCAGCGGCGGGACAGGGGGATATTCCTACGAGCAGTACTTC.

V is TRBV5-1 and J is TRBJ2-2, with TRBD1 matching 9 bases. Germline CDR1 SGHRS, CDR2 YFSETQ. The trim removed 4 bases at V and 6 bases at J, leaving 4 bases unmatched. The CDR3 is made up of 14 amino acids. The DNA for the CDR3 is TGCGCCAGCAGCCCGCGACAGGGGGCCGGGGAGCTGTTTTTT. Residues: CASSPRQGAGELFF.

This chain links TRBV5-8 with TRBJ2-3, with 10 bases fitting TRBD2. The CDR3 has 15 amino acids. Trimming at V came to 5 bases and at J to 2 bases, leaving 5 bases not matched to a gene. CDR1 is SGHTS, CDR2 YDEGEE, per germline. As DNA, the CDR3 is TGTGCCAGCAGTCTAGCGGGGGACCTCACAGATACGCAGTATTTT. Its translation is CASSLAGDLTDTQYF.